Below, 23 T cell receptor beta chains from the same sample are listed, as sequenced in a study of PD-1 blockade in classical Hodgkin lymphoma. Sequenced by immunoSEQ multiplex PCR; TCRdb stores in-frame clones only, minus some. The data contain roughly 19,000 clones, approximately 84% of them seen just once; the ten biggest clones take up about 6.6%. All trial patients relapsed after autologous stem cell transplantation. Material: peripheral blood mononuclear cells (PBMCs), obtained at baseline. Receptors originate from a human donor with classical Hodgkin lymphoma.

This clone was detected once. This chain links TRBV19 with TRBJ2-1; no reliable D call. This CDR3 contains 15 residues. Germline CDR1 reads LNHDA; CDR2 reads SQIVND (reference sequence). Trimming stripped 3 bases from V and 0 bases from J, with 9 bases between. The CDR3 region is CASSMQESSYNEQFF. CDR3 nucleotide sequence: TGTGCCAGTAGTATGCAAGAGAGCTCCTACAATGAGCAGTTCTTC.

The chain has TRBV27 and TRBJ1-3; maybe TRBD1 (5 bases). V shed 3 bases and J shed 4 bases, with 19 bases lying between them. Per the germline V gene, CDR1 is MNHEY and CDR2 is SMNVEV (reference sequence). This CDR3 is 17 amino acids long. CDR3 region: CASSFLPLGREGNTIYF. For the CDR3, the DNA is TGTGCCAGCAGTTTCCTACCCCTCGGCAGGGAAGGAAACACCATATATTTT.

This chain joins TRBV15 and TRBJ2-7; 7 positions agree with TRBD1. Germline V gives CDR1 LNHNV, CDR2 YYDKDF (reference sequence). Losses at the gene ends were 4 bases for V and 0 bases for J; bases not matched to a gene: 6. The CDR3 consists of 15 residues. CDR3 loop: CATSTGGLYSYEQYF. CDR3 sequence (DNA): TGTGCCACCAGCACAGGGGGTCTATACTCCTACGAGCAGTACTTC.

The J gene is TRBJ1-5, the V gene TRBV7-2, with D unclear. Trimming took off 5 bases at V and 3 bases at J, with 11 bases between the two ends. Germline lookup yields CDR1 SGHTA and CDR2 FQGNSA. The CDR3 extends over 14 amino acids. CDR3 region: CASSPPPHNQPQHF. As DNA, the CDR3 is TGTGCCAGCAGCCCCCCCCCGCACAATCAGCCCCAGCATTTT.

The CDR3 loop reads CASSLIGGWEKLFF. The CDR3 nucleotides are TGTGCCAGCAGCTTGATCGGGGGTTGGGAAAAACTGTTTTTT. The V and J genes are TRBV7-9 and TRBJ1-4, with D possibly being TRBD1 (5 bases). Germline V lookup: CDR1 SEHNR, CDR2 FQNEAQ (reference sequence). V lost 3 bases and J 8 bases, leaving 13 bases between the germline ends. The CDR3 loop spans 14 amino acids.

This clone was detected once. The J gene is TRBJ2-1, the V gene TRBV19, with TRBD2 identical over 8 bases. Germline-derived CDR1 and CDR2 are LNHDA and SQIVND (reference sequence). Germline trimming cut 5 bases from V and 7 bases from J; bases unmatched to any gene: 10. There are 15 residues in the CDR3. CDR3: CASSPTGGPRNEQFF. The CDR3 DNA follows: TGTGCCAGTAGTCCGACGGGGGGGCCGAGGAATGAGCAGTTCTTC.

This clone was seen a single time. For the CDR3, the DNA is TGTGCCAGCAGCTTAGGACAGGGCCCTAACTATGGCTACACCTTC. Translating it yields CASSLGQGPNYGYTF. The chain combines TRBV7-2 with TRBJ1-2; 7 bases are shared with TRBD1. The CDR3 length is 15 residues. Trimming cost V 1 base and J 0 bases; bases outside gene matches: 2. Germline assignment: CDR1 SGHTA and CDR2 FQGNSA.

This chain connects TRBV2 to TRBJ1-2; D is ambiguous. The V end lost 1 base, the J end lost 7 bases, and 7 bases lay between the germline ends. The CDR3 extends over 12 amino acids. In germline, CDR1 is SNHLY, CDR2 FYNNEI. This chain's CDR3 is CASSEDSLGYTF. Written as DNA, the CDR3 is TGTGCCAGCAGTGAAGATAGCCTTGGCTACACCTTC.

The V gene is TRBV14, the J gene TRBJ2-7; either TRBD1 or TRBD2 may supply D (5 bases each). V was pared by 6 bases and J by 6 bases, with 18 bases between. The CDR3 sequence is 14 residues long. Germline-derived CDR1 and CDR2 are SGHDN and FVKESK. The CDR3 coding sequence is TGTGCCAGCAGAAGTCGAGGGTGGGGGAGCGAGCAGTACTTC. It encodes CASRSRGWGSEQYF.

The chain has TRBV6-1 and TRBJ1-2; D call uncertain. The CDR3 consists of 15 residues. Trimming cost V 2 bases and J 2 bases, with 12 bases left between them. The germline V gene encodes CDR1 MNHNS and CDR2 SASEGT. As DNA, the CDR3 is TGTGCCAGCAGTGAAAGTCGGACCGCAAACTATGGCTACACCTTC. Protein product: CASSESRTANYGYTF.

The rearrangement uses TRBV29-1 and TRBJ2-7, with D maybe TRBD1 (5 bases). Trimming took off 8 bases at V and 6 bases at J, with 17 bases between the two ends. This CDR3 is 12 amino acids long. Germline CDR1 is SQVTM and CDR2 is ANQGSEA. CDR3 amino acids: CSSRTYQGEQYF. The CDR3 DNA reads as TGCAGCTCCCGGACATACCAAGGCGAGCAGTACTTC.

The CDR3 bases are TGCGCCAGCAGCCCAGGTGTCTGGGGACACTCCTACGAGCAGTACTTC. The encoded protein is CASSPGVWGHSYEQYF. The chain links TRBV4-3 to TRBJ2-7; D perhaps matches TRBD1 (6 bases). The CDR3 consists of 16 residues. Trimming pared 4 bases from V and 0 bases from J, leaving 16 bases between. Germline values: CDR1 LGHNA, CDR2 YSLEER.

The CDR3 spells CASSQSVGTPNEKLFF. The CDR3 nucleotides are TGCGCCAGCAGTCAGTCGGTGGGGACACCAAATGAAAAACTGTTTTTT. The chain is built from TRBV23-1 and TRBJ1-4, with TRBD1 as a possible D gene (6 bases). TRBV23-1 has ORF status, its function being uncertain. V dropped 3 bases and J dropped 5 bases, with 16 bases sitting between them. This CDR3 contains 16 residues.

This clone was counted between two and nine times. CDR3 in amino acids: CASSPWGQSNSPLHF. CDR3 DNA: TGTGCCAGCTCACCATGGGGACAGAGTAATTCACCCCTCCACTTT. The chain is built from TRBV18 and TRBJ1-6, with 7 bases that match TRBD1. CDR3 length: 15 residues. V lost 2 bases to trimming and J lost 6 bases; unmatched junction nucleotides: 4. Germline lookup yields CDR1 KGHSH and CDR2 LQKENI.

The chain recombines TRBV18 with TRBJ2-1; D might be TRBD1 or TRBD2, each matching 6 bases. The CDR3 has 12 residues. Germline-derived CDR1 and CDR2 are KGHSH and LQKENI. The chain's CDR3 is CVSGARLDEQFF. The CDR3 coding sequence is TGTGTTTCGGGGGCTCGGTTGGATGAGCAGTTCTTC.

This clone was found a few times. J is TRBJ2-5 and V is TRBV7-8; D may be TRBD1 (6 bases). The germline gives CDR1 SGHVS, CDR2 FQNEAQ. The CDR3 length is 14 residues. Trimming took 6 bases from V and 4 from J, leaving 15 bases between them. As DNA, the CDR3 is TGTGCCAGCAGTCGCGGGTGGGGGCGAGAGACCCAGTACTTC. This gives the protein CASSRGWGRETQYF.

V usage is TRBV19 and J usage is TRBJ1-2; D not certain. Germline V gene sequence: CDR1 LNHDA, CDR2 SQIVND (reference sequence). CDR3 size: 13 residues. Trimming removed 10 bases from V and 0 bases from J, with 12 bases in between. DNA of the CDR3: TGTGCCACTCACTCCGTGCCTAACTATGGCTACACCTTC. Protein sequence: CATHSVPNYGYTF. The variable domain in full, completed from reference TRBV19 and TRBJ1-2, reads DGGITQSPKYLFRKEGQNVTLSCEQNLNHDAMYWYRQDPGQGLRLIYYSQIVNDFQKGDIAEGYSVSREKKESFPLTVTSAQKNPTAFYLCATHSVPNYGYTFGSGTRLTVV.

This clone came up a few times. The CDR3 reads CASSPGGTRHGYTF. CDR3 nucleotide sequence: TGTGCCAGCAGCCCAGGGGGGACAAGGCATGGCTACACCTTC. The V gene is TRBV7-8, the J gene TRBJ1-2; 7 bases map to TRBD1. Germline CDR1 SGHVS, CDR2 FQNEAQ. V was pared by 5 bases and J by 6 bases, with 9 bases of the junction left unmatched. CDR3 size: 14 residues.

The J gene is TRBJ2-6, the V gene TRBV4-3; tentative D call: TRBD2 (5 bases). This CDR3 comprises 17 residues. The germline V and J ends were trimmed by 1 base and 1 base, with 11 bases remaining between them. Per the germline V gene, CDR1 is LGHNA and CDR2 is YSLEER. The CDR3 protein is CASSQGGSVSGANVLTF. As DNA, the CDR3 is TGCGCCAGCAGCCAAGGAGGGTCGGTTTCTGGGGCCAACGTCCTGACTTTC.

This clone has just one count. The chain has TRBV28 and TRBJ2-1; D uncertain. The CDR3 is made up of 13 amino acids. Germline lookup yields CDR1 MDHEN and CDR2 SYDVKM. Trimming removed 7 bases from V and 3 bases from J, with 10 bases in between. CDR3 DNA sequence: TGTGCCAGCACGACCGGGTACTACAATGAGCAGTTCTTC. As protein: CASTTGYYNEQFF.

The chain is built from TRBV2 and TRBJ2-5; perhaps TRBD1 as D (5 bases). Germline CDR1 SNHLY, CDR2 FYNNEI. V was shortened by 4 bases and J by 2 bases, with 14 bases between the two germline ends. The CDR3 extends over 15 amino acids. This chain's CDR3 is CASSGRTGPQETQYF. The DNA of the CDR3 is TGTGCCAGCAGTGGGCGCACAGGACCACAAGAGACCCAGTACTTC. Drawing the rest from reference TRBV2 and TRBJ2-5, the complete variable domain is EPEVTQTPSHQVTQMGQEVILRCVPISNHLYFYWYRQILGQKVEFLVSFYNNEISEKSEIFDDQFSVERPDGSNFTLKIRSTKLEDSAMYFCASSGRTGPQETQYFGPGTRLLVL.

This chain uses TRBV18 with TRBJ1-5; D is possibly TRBD1 (5 bases). Trimming pared 3 bases from V and 4 bases from J, leaving 13 bases between. The CDR3 runs 15 residues. Germline V gene data show CDR1 as KGHSH and CDR2 as LQKENI. The CDR3 loop is CASSPGPPLNQPQHF. DNA of the CDR3: TGTGCCAGCTCACCGGGACCGCCACTAAATCAGCCCCAGCATTTT.

This chain links TRBV9 with TRBJ2-7, with D hard to call. CDR1 is SGDLS and CDR2 is YYNGEE in the germline V gene. V was trimmed by 4 bases and J by 2 bases, leaving 13 bases between them. CDR3 size: 14 residues. CDR3 bases: TGTGCCAGCAGCCCCGACTTGGAAGCCTACGAGCAGTACTTC. It yields the protein CASSPDLEAYEQYF.